This paragraph reports one T cell receptor (beta chain). This CDR3 is also generated by other DNA sequences in the sample. Produced via immunoSEQ multiplex PCR; TCRdb's table is partial and in-frame only. This table has more than 200,000 clones, more than 85% appearing once. Trimming took 0 bases from V and 0 from J; bases not matched to a gene: 3. The CDR3 length is 16 residues. CDR1 and CDR2 from the germline V gene are SGHRS and YFSETQ. These data originate in a study of blood T cell repertoires in COVID-19. Participants' own reports of clinical history determined their cohort assignment. The sequenced sample consisted of PBMCs or T cells enriched from blood (not recorded which). The sequence came from a woman in her forties or fifties who had recovered from COVID-19. The chain has TRBV5-1 and TRBJ2-3; 8 bases are shared with TRBD2. The CDR3: CASSLGLAISTDTQYF. The DNA for the CDR3 is TGCGCCAGCAGCTTGGGACTAGCGATTAGCACAGATACGCAGTATTTT. Combining the CDR3 with reference TRBV5-1 and TRBJ2-3 gives the whole variable domain KAGVTQTPRYLIKTRGQQVTLSCSPISGHRSVSWYQQTPGQGLQFLFEYFSETQRNKGNFPGRFSGRQFSNSRSEMNVSTLELGDSALYLCASSLGLAISTDTQYFGPGTRLTVL.